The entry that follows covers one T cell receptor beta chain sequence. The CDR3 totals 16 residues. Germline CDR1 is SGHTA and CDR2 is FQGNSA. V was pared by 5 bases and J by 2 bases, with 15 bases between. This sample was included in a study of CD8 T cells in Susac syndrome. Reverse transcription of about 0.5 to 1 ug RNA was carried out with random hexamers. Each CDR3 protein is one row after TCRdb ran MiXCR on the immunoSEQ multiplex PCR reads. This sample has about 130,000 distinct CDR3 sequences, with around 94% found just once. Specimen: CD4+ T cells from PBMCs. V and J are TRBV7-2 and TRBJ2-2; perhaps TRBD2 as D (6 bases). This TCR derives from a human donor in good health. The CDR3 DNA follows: TGTGCCAGCAGCCCTCACCATAGCGGAAACACCGGGGAGCTGTTTTTT. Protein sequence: CASSPHHSGNTGELFF.